The clone carrying this TCR beta chain was recorded many times. Antigen unknown. This CDR3 spans 14 amino acids. V trimming: 2 bases; J trimming: 6 bases; junction bases outside the gene matches: 4. The data derive from a study of T cells in Graves' hyperthyroidism and ophthalmopathy. Points from the study as a whole: Blood also carried most thyroid clonotypes expanded above 0.001.

There were TCR beta CDR3 regions amplified from RNA transcripts. HTBI primers were employed in a first-round RT-PCR of the TCR CDR3. Each CDR3 protein is one row after TCRdb ran MiXCR on the multiplex PCR reads. The table records about 110,000 distinct CDR3 sequences, roughly 15% of them present only once. In patients aged 18 to 65, hyperthyroidism was newly diagnosed, with duration under 2 months. Diagnoses were established using clinical symptoms, serum thyroxine and TRAb, thyroid ultrasound and orbital computed tomography. Using 10 ml of fresh peripheral blood, PBMCs were prepared. The chain is built from TRBV12-3 or TRBV12-4 and TRBJ2-5; 9 bases map to TRBD2. This TCR came from a woman aged 50 to 65 with Graves' hyperthyroidism. The sample taken for sequencing was blood. Here the CDR3 reads CASSLLAGAKTQYF. The CDR3 DNA sequence: TGTGCCAGCAGTTTATTAGCGGGAGCGAAGACCCAGTACTTC.